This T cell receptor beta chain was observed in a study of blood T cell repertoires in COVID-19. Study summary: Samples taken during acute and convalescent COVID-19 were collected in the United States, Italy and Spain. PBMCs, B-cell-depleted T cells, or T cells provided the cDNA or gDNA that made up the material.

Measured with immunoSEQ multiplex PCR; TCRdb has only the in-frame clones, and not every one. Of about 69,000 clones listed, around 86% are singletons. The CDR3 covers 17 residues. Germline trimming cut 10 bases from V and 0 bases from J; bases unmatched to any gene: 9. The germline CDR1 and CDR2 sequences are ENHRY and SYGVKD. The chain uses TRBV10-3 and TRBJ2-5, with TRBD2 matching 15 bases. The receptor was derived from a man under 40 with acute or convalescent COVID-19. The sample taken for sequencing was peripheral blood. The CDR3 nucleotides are TGTGCCACCGGGACTAGCGGGGGGCTCCCGTACCAAGAGACCCAGTACTTC. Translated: CATGTSGGLPYQETQYF.